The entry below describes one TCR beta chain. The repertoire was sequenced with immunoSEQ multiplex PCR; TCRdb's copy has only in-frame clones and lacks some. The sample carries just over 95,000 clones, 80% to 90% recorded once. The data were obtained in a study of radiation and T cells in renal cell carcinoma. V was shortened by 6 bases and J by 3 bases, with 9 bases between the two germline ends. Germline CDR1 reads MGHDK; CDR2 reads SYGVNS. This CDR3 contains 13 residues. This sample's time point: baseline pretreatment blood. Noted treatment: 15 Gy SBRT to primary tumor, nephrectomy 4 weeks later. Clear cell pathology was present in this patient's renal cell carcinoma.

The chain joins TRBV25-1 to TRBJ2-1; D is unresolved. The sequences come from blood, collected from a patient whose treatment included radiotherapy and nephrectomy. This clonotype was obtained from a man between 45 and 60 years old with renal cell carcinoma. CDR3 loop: CASSRIGYNEQFF. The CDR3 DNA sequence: TGTGCCAGCAGCCGGATTGGCTACAATGAGCAGTTCTTC.